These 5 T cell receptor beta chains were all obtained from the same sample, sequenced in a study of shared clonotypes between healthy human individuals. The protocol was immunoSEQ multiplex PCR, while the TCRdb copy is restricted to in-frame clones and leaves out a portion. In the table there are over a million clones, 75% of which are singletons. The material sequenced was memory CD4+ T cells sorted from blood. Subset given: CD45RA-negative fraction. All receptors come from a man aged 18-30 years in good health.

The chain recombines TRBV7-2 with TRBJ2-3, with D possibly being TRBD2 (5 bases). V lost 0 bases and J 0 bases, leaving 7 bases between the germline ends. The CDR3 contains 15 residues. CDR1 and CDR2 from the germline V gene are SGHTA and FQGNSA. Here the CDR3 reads CASSLASASTDTQYF. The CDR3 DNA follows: TGTGCCAGCAGCTTAGCTAGCGCTAGCACAGATACGCAGTATTTT.

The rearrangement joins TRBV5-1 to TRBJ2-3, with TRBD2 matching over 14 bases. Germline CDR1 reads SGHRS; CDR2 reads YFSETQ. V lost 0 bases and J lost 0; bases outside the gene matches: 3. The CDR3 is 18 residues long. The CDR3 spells CASSLGTSGGISTDTQYF. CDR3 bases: TGCGCCAGCAGCTTGGGGACTAGCGGGGGGATTAGCACAGATACGCAGTATTTT.

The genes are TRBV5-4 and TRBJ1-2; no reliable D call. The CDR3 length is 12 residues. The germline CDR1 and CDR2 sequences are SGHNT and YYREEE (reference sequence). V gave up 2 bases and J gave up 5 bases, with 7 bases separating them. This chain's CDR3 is CASSFDFYGYTF. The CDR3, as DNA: TGTGCCAGCAGCTTCGATTTTTATGGCTACACCTTC.

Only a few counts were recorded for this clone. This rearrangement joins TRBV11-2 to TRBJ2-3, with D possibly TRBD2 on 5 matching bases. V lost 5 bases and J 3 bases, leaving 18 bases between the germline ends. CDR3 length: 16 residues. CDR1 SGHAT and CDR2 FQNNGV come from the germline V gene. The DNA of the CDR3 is TGTGCCAGCAGCCCCGTGAGGGTAGTGCAAACAGATACGCAGTATTTT. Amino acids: CASSPVRVVQTDTQYF.

As DNA, the CDR3 is TGTGCCAGCTCACCGACTGGACAGAACACCGGGGAGCTGTTTTTT. As protein: CASSPTGQNTGELFF. This chain links TRBV18 with TRBJ2-2, with D perhaps TRBD1 (5 bases). CDR1 and CDR2 (germline): KGHSH, LQKENI. V was cut by 3 bases and J by 1 base, with 9 bases left in between. The CDR3 sequence is 15 residues long.